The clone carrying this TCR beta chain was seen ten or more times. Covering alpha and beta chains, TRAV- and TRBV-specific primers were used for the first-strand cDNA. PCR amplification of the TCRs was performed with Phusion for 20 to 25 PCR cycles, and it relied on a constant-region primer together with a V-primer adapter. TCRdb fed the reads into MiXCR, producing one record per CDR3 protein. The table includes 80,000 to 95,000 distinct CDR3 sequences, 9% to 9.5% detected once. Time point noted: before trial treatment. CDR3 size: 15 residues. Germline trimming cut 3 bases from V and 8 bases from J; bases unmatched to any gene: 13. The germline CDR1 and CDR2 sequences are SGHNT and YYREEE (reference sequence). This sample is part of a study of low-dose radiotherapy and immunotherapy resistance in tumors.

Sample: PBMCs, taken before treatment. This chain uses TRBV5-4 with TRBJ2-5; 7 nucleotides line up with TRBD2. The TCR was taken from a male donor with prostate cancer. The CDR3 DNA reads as TGTGCCAGCAGCTCCCCATGGGGCGGGAGTGAAACCCAGTACTTC. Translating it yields CASSSPWGGSETQYF.